This T cell receptor (beta chain) is from a study of shared clonotypes between healthy human individuals. Regarding this clone: Its antigen remains unknown.

This CDR3 spans 16 amino acids. Trimming removed 4 bases from V and 6 bases from J, with 19 bases in between. Germline V lookup: CDR1 SEHNR, CDR2 FQNEAQ (reference sequence). Produced via immunoSEQ multiplex PCR; TCRdb's table is partial and in-frame only. Of about 1,900,000 clones listed, approximately 94% were seen once; the top ten hold 1% to 1.5%. Study results and limitations: Naive subsets generally exceeded memory subsets in estimated richness.

Naivety among CD8 cells was defined by CD45RO negativity and positive CCR7 selection, thereby excluding terminally differentiated effector memory CD45RA+ cells. The sample consisted of naive CD8+ T cells sorted from blood. This sequence originates from a young man in good health. The chain employs TRBV7-9 and TRBJ2-1, with D possibly being TRBD1 (6 bases). In DNA, the CDR3 is TGTGCCAGCAGCTCAGCAGGGGTCGCAGGGACCAATGAGCAGTTCTTC. This gives the protein CASSSAGVAGTNEQFF.